This T cell receptor (beta chain) comes out of a study of shared T cell receptors in the human thymus. Sequenced by immunoSEQ multiplex PCR; TCRdb stores in-frame clones only, minus some. The table shows about 380,000 clones, with approximately 95% occurring only once. This clone came up once. V was cut by 2 bases and J by 1 base, with 11 bases left in between. Germline V CDR1 and CDR2: SNHLY, FYNNEI. The CDR3 spans 15 residues. The sample comprised thymocytes. The sequence was obtained from a human donor. The J gene is TRBJ1-1, the V gene TRBV2, with a tentative D call TRBD1 (6 bases). Here the CDR3 reads CASSEMRGANTEAFF. The CDR3 DNA is TGTGCCAGCAGTGAAATGAGGGGGGCGAACACTGAAGCTTTCTTT.